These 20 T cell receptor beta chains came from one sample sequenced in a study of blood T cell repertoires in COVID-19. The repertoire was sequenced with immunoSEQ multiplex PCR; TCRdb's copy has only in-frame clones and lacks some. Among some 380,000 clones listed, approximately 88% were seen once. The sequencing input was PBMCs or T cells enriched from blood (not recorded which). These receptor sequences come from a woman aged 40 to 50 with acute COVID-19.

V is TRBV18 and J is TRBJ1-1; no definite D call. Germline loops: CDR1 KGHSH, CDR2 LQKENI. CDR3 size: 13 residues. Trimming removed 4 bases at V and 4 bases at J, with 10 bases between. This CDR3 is CASSLEWATEAFF. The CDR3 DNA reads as TGTGCCAGCTCACTCGAGTGGGCCACTGAAGCTTTCTTT.

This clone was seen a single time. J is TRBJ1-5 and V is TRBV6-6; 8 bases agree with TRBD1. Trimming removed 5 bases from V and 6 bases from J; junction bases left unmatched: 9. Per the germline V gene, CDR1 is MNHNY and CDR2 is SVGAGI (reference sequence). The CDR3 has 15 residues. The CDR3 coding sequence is TGTGCCAGCAGTAACCGACAGGGGAATGGTCAGCCCCAGCATTTT. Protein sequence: CASSNRQGNGQPQHF.

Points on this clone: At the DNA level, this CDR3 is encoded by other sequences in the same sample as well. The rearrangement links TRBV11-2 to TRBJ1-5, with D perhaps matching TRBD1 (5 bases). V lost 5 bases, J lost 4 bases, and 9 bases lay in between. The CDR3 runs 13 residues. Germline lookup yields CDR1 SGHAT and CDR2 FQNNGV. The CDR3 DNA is TGTGCCAGCAGCGCTGACAGAAATCAGCCCCAGCATTTT. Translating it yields CASSADRNQPQHF.

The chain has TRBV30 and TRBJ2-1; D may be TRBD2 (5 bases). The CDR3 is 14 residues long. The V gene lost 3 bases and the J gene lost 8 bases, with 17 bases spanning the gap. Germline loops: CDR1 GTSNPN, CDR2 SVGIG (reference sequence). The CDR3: CAWSLISGFDEQFF. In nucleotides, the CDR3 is TGTGCCTGGAGCCTCATCTCGGGGTTCGATGAGCAGTTCTTC.

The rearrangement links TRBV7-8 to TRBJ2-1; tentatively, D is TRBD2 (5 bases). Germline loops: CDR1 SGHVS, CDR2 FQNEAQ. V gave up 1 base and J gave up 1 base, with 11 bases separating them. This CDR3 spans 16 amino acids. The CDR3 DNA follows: TGTGCCAGCAGCTTAGTGGCCCCGGGATCCTACAATGAGCAGTTCTTC. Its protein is CASSLVAPGSYNEQFF.

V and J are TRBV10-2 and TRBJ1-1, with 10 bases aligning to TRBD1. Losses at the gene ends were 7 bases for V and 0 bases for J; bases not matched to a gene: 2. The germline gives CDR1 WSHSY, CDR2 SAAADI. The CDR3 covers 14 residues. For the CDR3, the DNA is TGCGCCAGCAACGGACAGGGGGTGAACACTGAAGCTTTCTTT. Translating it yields CASNGQGVNTEAFF.

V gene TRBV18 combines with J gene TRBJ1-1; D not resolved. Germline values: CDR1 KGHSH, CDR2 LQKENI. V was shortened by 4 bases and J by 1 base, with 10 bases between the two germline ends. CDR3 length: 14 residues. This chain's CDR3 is CASSQIDKNTEAFF. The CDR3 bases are TGTGCCAGCTCACAAATCGACAAGAACACTGAAGCTTTCTTT.

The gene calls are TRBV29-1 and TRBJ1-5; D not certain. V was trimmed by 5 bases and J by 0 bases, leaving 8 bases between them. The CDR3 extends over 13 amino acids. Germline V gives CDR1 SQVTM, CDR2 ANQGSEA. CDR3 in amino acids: CSVLTVSNQPQHF. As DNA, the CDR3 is TGCAGCGTTCTGACTGTTAGCAATCAGCCCCAGCATTTT.

For the CDR3, the DNA is TGTGCCAGCAGCTTGTTTAGTTCGTGGTATTCCTACAATGAGCAGTTCTTC. The encoded protein is CASSLFSSWYSYNEQFF. The chain uses TRBV5-4 and TRBJ2-1, with no clear D. The ends were cut back, 1 base at V and 1 base at J, with 15 bases in the middle. This CDR3 is built from 17 residues. Germline assignment: CDR1 SGHNT and CDR2 YYREEE (reference sequence).

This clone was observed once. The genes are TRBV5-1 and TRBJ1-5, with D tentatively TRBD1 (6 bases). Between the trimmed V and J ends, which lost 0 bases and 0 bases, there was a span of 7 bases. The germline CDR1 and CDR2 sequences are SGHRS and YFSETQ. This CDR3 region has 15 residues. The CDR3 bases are TGCGCCAGCAGCTTGGAAGGGGGTAGCAATCAGCCCCAGCATTTT. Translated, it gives CASSLEGGSNQPQHF.

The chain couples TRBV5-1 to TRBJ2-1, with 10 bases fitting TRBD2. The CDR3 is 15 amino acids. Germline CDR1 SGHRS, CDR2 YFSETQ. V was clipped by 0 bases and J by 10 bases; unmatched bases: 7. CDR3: CASSLAASGGKEQFF. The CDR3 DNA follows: TGCGCCAGCAGCTTGGCGGCTAGCGGGGGAAAGGAGCAGTTCTTC.

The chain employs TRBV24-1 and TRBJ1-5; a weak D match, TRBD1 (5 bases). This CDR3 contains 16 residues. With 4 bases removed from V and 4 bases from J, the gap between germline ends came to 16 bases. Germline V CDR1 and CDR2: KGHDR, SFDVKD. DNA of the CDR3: TGTGCCACCAGTGACCGCTTAGGACACTTTAATCAGCCCCAGCATTTT. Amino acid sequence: CATSDRLGHFNQPQHF.

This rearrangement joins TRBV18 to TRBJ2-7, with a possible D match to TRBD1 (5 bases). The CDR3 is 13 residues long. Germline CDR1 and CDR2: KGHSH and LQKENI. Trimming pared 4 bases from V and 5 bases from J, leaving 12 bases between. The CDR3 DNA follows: TGTGCCAGCTCACTCAGGGTAGTGAACGAGCAGTACTTC. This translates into CASSLRVVNEQYF.

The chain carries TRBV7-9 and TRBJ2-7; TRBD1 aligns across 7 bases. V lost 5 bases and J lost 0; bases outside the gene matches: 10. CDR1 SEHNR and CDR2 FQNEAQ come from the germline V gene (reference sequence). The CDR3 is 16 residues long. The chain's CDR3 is CASSPWDPGGSYEQYF. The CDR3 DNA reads TGTGCCAGCAGCCCATGGGATCCAGGGGGCTCCTACGAGCAGTACTTC. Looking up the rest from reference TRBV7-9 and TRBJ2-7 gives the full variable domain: DTGVSQNPRHKITKRGQNVTFRCDPISEHNRLYWYRQTLGQGPEFLTYFQNEAQLEKSRLLSDRFSAERPKGSFSTLEIQRTEQGDSAMYLCASSPWDPGGSYEQYFGPGTRLTVT.

CDR3 residues: CAWSVFSRSGGELFF. The DNA of the CDR3 is TGTGCCTGGAGTGTATTTTCGAGGTCTGGCGGGGAGCTGTTTTTT. This sequence joins TRBV30 and TRBJ2-2; D call uncertain. V lost 0 bases and J lost 7, with 15 bases in between. The CDR3 loop spans 15 amino acids. Germline CDR1 reads GTSNPN; CDR2 reads SVGIG (reference sequence).

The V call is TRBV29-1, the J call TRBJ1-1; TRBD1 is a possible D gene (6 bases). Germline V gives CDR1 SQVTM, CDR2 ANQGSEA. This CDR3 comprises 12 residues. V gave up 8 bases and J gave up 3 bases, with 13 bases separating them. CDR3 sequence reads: CSITSGDTEAFF. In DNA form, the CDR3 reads TGCAGCATTACGTCAGGGGACACTGAAGCTTTCTTT.

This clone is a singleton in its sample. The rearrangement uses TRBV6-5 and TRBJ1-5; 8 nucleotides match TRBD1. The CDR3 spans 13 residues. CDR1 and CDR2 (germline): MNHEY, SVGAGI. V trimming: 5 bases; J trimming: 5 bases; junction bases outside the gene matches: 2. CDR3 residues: CASSRDRHQPQHF. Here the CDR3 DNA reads TGTGCCAGCAGTCGGGACAGGCATCAGCCCCAGCATTTT.

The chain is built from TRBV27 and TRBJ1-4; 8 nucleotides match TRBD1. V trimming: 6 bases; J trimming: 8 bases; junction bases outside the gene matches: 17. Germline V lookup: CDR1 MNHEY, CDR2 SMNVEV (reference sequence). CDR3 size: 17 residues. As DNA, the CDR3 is TGTGCCAGCAGCTCCAGGGGGCTCGGGATAAGTAACGAAAAACTGTTTTTT. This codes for CASSSRGLGISNEKLFF.

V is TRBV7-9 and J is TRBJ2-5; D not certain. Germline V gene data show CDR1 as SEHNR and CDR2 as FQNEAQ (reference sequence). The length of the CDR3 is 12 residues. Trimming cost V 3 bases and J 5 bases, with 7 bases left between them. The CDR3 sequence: CASSFSAETQYF. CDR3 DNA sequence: TGTGCCAGCAGCTTCTCAGCGGAGACCCAGTACTTC.

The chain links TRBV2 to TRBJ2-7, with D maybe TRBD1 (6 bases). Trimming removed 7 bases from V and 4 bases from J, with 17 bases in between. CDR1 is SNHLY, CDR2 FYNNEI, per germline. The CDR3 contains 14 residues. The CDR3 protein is CASKRQEGGYEQYF. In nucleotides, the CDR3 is TGTGCCAGCAAAAGACAGGAAGGTGGATACGAGCAGTACTTC.